These 2 T cell receptor beta chains were sequenced from one sample in a study of T cells in women clearing cervical HPV infection. Assay used: immunoSEQ multiplex PCR; TCRdb lists only in-frame clones, some missing. This sample's table has 40,000 to 45,000 clones. Sequences were obtained from blood buffy coat. The receptors stem from a woman aged 18 to 75 with a cervical HPV16 infection that either progressed to CIN3+ or cleared (not recorded which).

For this clone: Read data end 3 residues before the CDR3 end; the end is taken from the germline J gene. The chain employs TRBV19 and TRBJ2-5, with TRBD2 matching 10 bases. V gave up 5 bases and J gave up 1 base; unmatched junction bases: 10. Looked up from germline, CDR1 is LNHDA and CDR2 is SQIVND (reference sequence). This CDR3 contains 17 residues. The CDR3 loop reads CASSPHPSGGSQETQYF. The covered CDR3 bases are TGTGCCAGTAGTCCCCACCCTAGCGGGGGTAGCCAAGAGACC. The variable domain in full, completed from reference TRBV19 and TRBJ2-5, reads DGGITQSPKYLFRKEGQNVTLSCEQNLNHDAMYWYRQDPGQGLRLIYYSQIVNDFQKGDIAEGYSVSREKKESFPLTVTSAQKNPTAFYLCASSPHPSGGSQETQYFGPGTRLLVL.

This chain's CDR3 is CSARSWRGADEKLFF. Partial CDR3 DNA: TGCAGTGCTAGGAGTTGGCGTGGAGCGGATGAAAAA. The gene calls are TRBV20-1 and TRBJ1-4; D unclear. The read ends 3 residues early relative to the CDR3; the germline J gene fills the gap. Germline values: CDR1 DFQATT, CDR2 SNEGSKA (reference sequence). The CDR3 covers 15 residues. Trimming shortened V by 3 bases and J by 6 bases, and 17 bases separated the two germline ends.